The 24 T cell receptor beta chains below all came from one sample that was sequenced in a study of cytomegalovirus exposure and HLA in healthy donors. The repertoire was sequenced with immunoSEQ multiplex PCR; TCRdb's copy has only in-frame clones and lacks some. The data show roughly 70,000 clones, 96% seen once. Material for sequencing was PBMCs. The receptors originated from a woman aged 18 to 35 in good health and CMV-seropositive.

This sequence joins TRBV19 and TRBJ1-2; D is undetermined. Germline CDR1 reads LNHDA; CDR2 reads SQIVND (reference sequence). The CDR3 totals 16 residues. Trimming pared 0 bases from V and 4 bases from J, leaving 15 bases between. DNA for the CDR3: TGTGCCAGTAGTATAGATCATAGCTACGGGATCTATGGCTACACCTTC. Translating it yields CASSIDHSYGIYGYTF.

The rearrangement links TRBV6-5 to TRBJ1-5; TRBD1 matches at 9 bases. CDR3 length: 15 amino acids. Germline lookup yields CDR1 MNHEY and CDR2 SVGAGI. The V gene end was trimmed by 4 bases and the J gene end by 10 bases; junction bases not matched to a gene: 11. The DNA for the CDR3 is TGTGCCAGCAGTTCGGCTACACAGGGGGCTCGACCCCAGCATTTT. Amino acids: CASSSATQGARPQHF.

This chain joins TRBV4-3 and TRBJ2-2; tentatively, D is TRBD2 (5 bases). Germline V gene sequence: CDR1 LGHNA, CDR2 YSLEER. V was trimmed by 0 bases and J by 4 bases, leaving 9 bases between them. This CDR3 spans 15 amino acids. This chain's CDR3 is CASSQDRGFTGELFF. DNA for the CDR3: TGCGCCAGCAGCCAAGATCGGGGATTCACCGGGGAGCTGTTTTTT.

A single count supports this clone. This chain joins TRBV11-1 and TRBJ2-7; D may be TRBD2 (5 bases). In germline, CDR1 is SGHAT, CDR2 FQDESV (reference sequence). The CDR3 runs to 12 residues. Trimming removed 7 bases at V and 4 bases at J, with 11 bases between. The DNA of the CDR3 is TGTGCCAGCACCTCCCGGGAATACGAGCAGTACTTC. It is translated as CASTSREYEQYF.

The V call is TRBV4-3, the J call TRBJ2-3; 13 bases align to TRBD2. CDR3 length equals 18 residues. The trim removed 1 base at V and 2 bases at J, leaving 6 bases unmatched. The germline CDR1 and CDR2 sequences are LGHNA and YSLEER. In nucleotides, the CDR3 is TGCGCCAGCAGCCAAGGGAGCGGACTAGCGGGGGTCACAGATACGCAGTATTTT. It specifies CASSQGSGLAGVTDTQYF.

This chain links TRBV6-5 with TRBJ2-7, with 7 nucleotides matching TRBD1. The CDR3 runs 15 residues. Germline V gives CDR1 MNHEY, CDR2 SVGAGI. V was clipped by 0 bases and J by 5 bases; unmatched bases: 7. CDR3 region: CASSYSSTGDHEQYF. As DNA, the CDR3 is TGTGCCAGCAGTTACTCGAGTACAGGGGACCACGAGCAGTACTTC.

The rearrangement links TRBV14 to TRBJ1-1; D is perhaps TRBD1 (6 bases). Per the germline V gene, CDR1 is SGHDN and CDR2 is FVKESK. V lost 1 base and J lost 3, with 12 bases in between. This CDR3 spans 15 amino acids. This CDR3 is CASSQAGGRHTEAFF. DNA of the CDR3: TGTGCCAGCAGCCAAGCGGGGGGGCGTCACACTGAAGCTTTCTTT.

The chain links TRBV5-1 to TRBJ2-6; D is perhaps TRBD2 (5 bases). The germline V and J ends were trimmed by 2 bases and 2 bases, with 8 bases remaining between them. This CDR3 comprises 15 residues. Germline CDR1 and CDR2: SGHRS and YFSETQ. CDR3 amino acids: CASSFEGAGANVLTF. DNA for the CDR3: TGCGCCAGCAGCTTCGAGGGTGCTGGGGCCAACGTCCTGACTTTC.

This clone was detected a few times. This sequence joins TRBV6-5 and TRBJ1-5; D may be TRBD1 (5 bases). Trimming left V 6 bases short and J 0 bases short, with 12 bases between. The CDR3 covers 15 residues. The V gene's germline CDR1 is MNHEY and CDR2 SVGAGI. CDR3 in DNA: TGTGCCAGCAGCCCAAACAGGAATAGCAATCAGCCCCAGCATTTT. This gives the protein CASSPNRNSNQPQHF.

V is TRBV2 and J is TRBJ2-7; 7 bases align to TRBD1. J lost 2 bases, V lost 6 bases, and 4 bases had no gene match. The germline CDR1 and CDR2 sequences are SNHLY and FYNNEI. The CDR3 length is 13 residues. CDR3 residues: CASREQGPYEQYF. The DNA for the CDR3 is TGTGCCAGCAGGGAACAGGGGCCCTACGAGCAGTACTTC.

The chain has TRBV28 and TRBJ1-5; 9 nucleotides agree with TRBD1. V gave up 5 bases and J gave up 5 bases; unmatched junction bases: 7. Germline CDR1 is MDHEN and CDR2 is SYDVKM. The CDR3 has 15 residues. The chain's CDR3 is CASSPLGQGDQPQHF. DNA of the CDR3: TGTGCCAGCAGTCCTTTGGGACAGGGAGATCAGCCCCAGCATTTT.

The V gene is TRBV7-9, the J gene TRBJ1-3, with 8 bases matching TRBD1. V shed 10 bases and J 2 bases; nucleotides not matched to a gene: 10. This CDR3 is built from 15 residues. Germline CDR1 and CDR2: SEHNR and FQNEAQ (reference sequence). The CDR3 nucleotides are TGTGCCACCGAGGGGCAGGGGGCCGCTGGAAACACCATATATTTT. Its protein is CATEGQGAAGNTIYF.

The rearrangement uses TRBV11-2 and TRBJ1-2; maybe TRBD1 (5 bases). CDR1 and CDR2 from the germline V gene are SGHAT and FQNNGV. The CDR3 has 18 residues. V was pared by 5 bases and J by 4 bases, with 26 bases between. The CDR3 DNA sequence: TGTGCCAGCAGCCCCACAGGCGGGTTCCGTTGGAGGGGCTATGGCTACACCTTC. It specifies CASSPTGGFRWRGYGYTF. The variable domain in full, completed from reference TRBV11-2 and TRBJ1-2, reads EAGVAQSPRYKIIEKRQSVAFWCNPISGHATLYWYQQILGQGPKLLIQFQNNGVVDDSQLPKDRFSAERLKGVDSTLKIQPAKLEDSAVYLCASSPTGGFRWRGYGYTFGSGTRLTVV.

V gene TRBV30 combines with J gene TRBJ2-7; TRBD1 might be the D (6 bases). CDR1 and CDR2 (germline): GTSNPN, SVGIG (reference sequence). The CDR3 extends over 14 amino acids. V lost 2 bases and J lost 0, with 11 bases in between. In nucleotides, the CDR3 is TGTGCCTGGAGTAGGGACATCTTCTCCTACGAGCAGTACTTC. This gives the protein CAWSRDIFSYEQYF.

V usage is TRBV28 and J usage is TRBJ2-5; 7 nucleotides align to TRBD1. The junction had 9 bases not matched to a gene; V was cut back by 3 bases and J by 5 bases. Germline V gene sequence: CDR1 MDHEN, CDR2 SYDVKM. The CDR3 runs 15 residues. The CDR3 DNA reads as TGTGCCAGCAGTTTCGACAGGGCAGGCAGGGAGACCCAGTACTTC. Translating gives CASSFDRAGRETQYF.

V and J are TRBV15 and TRBJ1-1; D gene unclear. This CDR3 spans 14 amino acids. Trimming shortened V by 0 bases and J by 10 bases, and 15 bases separated the two germline ends. CDR1 and CDR2 (germline): LNHNV, YYDKDF (reference sequence). CDR3 DNA sequence: TGTGCCACCAGCAGAGATCCTAGGGTCGGGGTAGCTTTCTTT. As protein: CATSRDPRVGVAFF.

The chain couples TRBV30 to TRBJ1-2; 7 positions agree with TRBD1. The CDR3 has 14 amino acids. CDR1 is GTSNPN and CDR2 is SVGIG in the germline V gene (reference sequence). The trim removed 3 bases at V and 1 base at J, leaving 5 bases unmatched. CDR3 nucleotides: TGTGCCTGGAGCCGGGACAGCATTAACTATGGCTACACCTTC. Its protein is CAWSRDSINYGYTF.

V is TRBV11-2 and J is TRBJ2-1; weak D call: TRBD2 (6 bases). This CDR3 is built from 16 residues. V shed 5 bases and J shed 5 bases, with 19 bases lying between them. Germline lookup yields CDR1 SGHAT and CDR2 FQNNGV. The CDR3 DNA follows: TGTGCCAGCAGCCCCCCTAAGGCGGGATCTGACAATGAGCAGTTCTTC. Translating gives CASSPPKAGSDNEQFF.

CDR3 nucleotide sequence: TGTGCCAGTAGCACGGGACAGAACACCGGGGAGCTGTTTTTT. This sequence encodes CASSTGQNTGELFF. V usage is TRBV19 and J usage is TRBJ2-2, with a tentative D call TRBD1 (6 bases). Germline loops: CDR1 LNHDA, CDR2 SQIVND (reference sequence). Deletions cut 6 bases from V and 1 base from J, with 9 bases between. CDR3 length: 14 residues.

This chain joins TRBV7-2 and TRBJ2-1, with TRBD2 matching over 7 bases. With 5 bases clipped from V and 4 bases from J, the junction kept 11 bases outside the gene matches. The CDR3 sequence is 16 residues long. Germline V gene lookup returns CDR1 SGHTA and CDR2 FQGNSA. In DNA, the CDR3 is TGTGCCAGCAGCCGGCGACTAGCCCTACAATACAATGAGCAGTTCTTC. Protein: CASSRRLALQYNEQFF.

This clone was seen only once. This chain connects TRBV28 to TRBJ2-3, with TRBD2 matching over 7 bases. This CDR3 region has 14 residues. Germline lookup yields CDR1 MDHEN and CDR2 SYDVKM. The DNA of the CDR3 is TGTGCTTCGAGACTCGGCGGGAGAGCAGATACGCAGTATTTT. The encoded protein is CASRLGGRADTQYF.

This clone was detected only once. This sequence joins TRBV30 and TRBJ2-7, with 13 bases fitting TRBD2. J was trimmed by 1 base and V by 3 bases; bases with no gene match: 3. The CDR3 loop spans 15 amino acids. Germline-derived CDR1 and CDR2 are GTSNPN and SVGIG (reference sequence). CDR3 sequence reads: CAWRGLAGPSYEQYF. CDR3 DNA: TGTGCCTGGAGGGGACTAGCGGGACCTTCCTACGAGCAGTACTTC. Based on the CDR3 plus reference TRBV30 and TRBJ2-7, the full variable domain is SQTIHQWPATLVQPVGSPLSLECTVEGTSNPNLYWYRQAAGRGLQLLFYSVGIGQISSEVPQNLSASRPQDRQFILSSKKLLLSDSGFYLCAWRGLAGPSYEQYFGPGTRLTVT.

V usage is TRBV4-3 and J usage is TRBJ1-2; no definite D call. This CDR3 is 16 amino acids long. CDR1 and CDR2 (germline): LGHNA, YSLEER. Trimming pared 0 bases from V and 4 bases from J, leaving 15 bases between. CDR3 nucleotide sequence: TGCGCCAGCAGCCAAGATCTAGAGCGGACCATCTATGGCTACACCTTC. Its protein product is CASSQDLERTIYGYTF.

The rearrangement uses TRBV13 and TRBJ1-2, with 12 positions matching TRBD1. CDR3 length: 15 amino acids. The germline gives CDR1 PRHDT, CDR2 FYEKMQ (reference sequence). The V and J ends lost 5 bases and 6 bases, in that order; junction bases with no gene match: 7. CDR3 DNA sequence: TGTGCCAGCAGCCTGGGACAGGGGGCGAAGGATGGCTACACCTTC. Encoded protein: CASSLGQGAKDGYTF. The entire variable domain, with the rest obtained from reference TRBV13 and TRBJ1-2, is as follows: AAGVIQSPRHLIKEKRETATLKCYPIPRHDTVYWYQQGPGQDPQFLISFYEKMQSDKGSIPDRFSAQQFSDYHSELNMSSLELGDSALYFCASSLGQGAKDGYTFGSGTRLTVV.